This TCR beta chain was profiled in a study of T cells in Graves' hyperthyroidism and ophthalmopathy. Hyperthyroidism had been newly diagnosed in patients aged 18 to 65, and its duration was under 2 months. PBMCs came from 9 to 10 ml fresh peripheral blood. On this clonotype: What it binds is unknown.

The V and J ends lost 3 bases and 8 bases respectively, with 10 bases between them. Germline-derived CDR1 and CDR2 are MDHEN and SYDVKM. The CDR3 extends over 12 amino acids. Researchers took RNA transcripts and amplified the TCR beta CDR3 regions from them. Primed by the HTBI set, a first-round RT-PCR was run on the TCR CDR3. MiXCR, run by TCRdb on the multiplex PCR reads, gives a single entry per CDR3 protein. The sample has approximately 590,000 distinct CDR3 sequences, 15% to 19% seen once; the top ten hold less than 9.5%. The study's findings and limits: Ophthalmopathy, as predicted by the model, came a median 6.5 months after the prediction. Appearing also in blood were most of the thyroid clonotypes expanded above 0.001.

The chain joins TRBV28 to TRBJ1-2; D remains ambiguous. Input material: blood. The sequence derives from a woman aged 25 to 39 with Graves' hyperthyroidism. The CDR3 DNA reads TGTGCCAGCAGTTTGGGCCCTGGAGGCTACACCTTC. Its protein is CASSLGPGGYTF.